This T cell receptor (beta chain) was sequenced during a study of cytomegalovirus exposure and HLA in healthy donors. The PCR ran on 60 Vbeta and 13 Jbeta primers. TCRdb's copy holds only in-frame clones and misses some; the assay was immunoSEQ multiplex PCR. The specimen's table records 120,000 or so clones. Germline lookup yields CDR1 MNHNS and CDR2 SASEGT. The CDR3 spans 14 residues. V lost 8 bases to trimming and J lost 7 bases; unmatched junction nucleotides: 13. V usage is TRBV6-1 and J usage is TRBJ2-7; 8 bases fit TRBD1. The sample consisted of PBMCs. The TCR comes from a man aged 18 to 29 in good health and CMV-seronegative. CDR3 residues: CASYWDRKRGEQYF. The CDR3 DNA reads as TGTGCCAGCTACTGGGACAGGAAAAGAGGGGAGCAGTACTTC.